Shown below are 31 T cell receptor beta chains from a single sample sequenced in a study of T cells in Graves' hyperthyroidism and ophthalmopathy. RNA transcripts were the template for amplifying TCR beta CDR3 regions. RT-PCR in the first round (using the HTBI primer set) targeted the TCR CDR3. One entry per CDR3 protein, called by TCRdb with MiXCR from the multiplex PCR reads. The sample shows a few hundred thousand distinct CDR3 sequences, less than 20% of them seen only once. The sample was blood. These TCRs come from a woman aged 40 to 49 with Graves' ophthalmopathy.

J is TRBJ1-1 and V is TRBV28; D might be TRBD1 (5 bases). The CDR3 spans 15 residues. Trimming took 5 bases from V and 6 from J, leaving 19 bases between them. In germline, CDR1 is MDHEN, CDR2 SYDVKM. CDR3 residues: CASSTGGPFWAEAFF. The CDR3 DNA is TGTGCCAGCAGTACCGGGGGACCCTTTTGGGCTGAAGCTTTCTTT.

This clonotype came up many times. V gene TRBV29-1 combines with J gene TRBJ1-1; no firm D call. Per germline, CDR1 SQVTM and CDR2 ANQGSEA. This CDR3 is 14 amino acids long. V was clipped by 1 base and J by 1 base, with 10 bases between them. CDR3 in amino acids: CSVEVRRQNTEAFF. CDR3 bases: TGCAGCGTTGAAGTTCGAAGACAGAACACTGAAGCTTTCTTT.

This clonotype appeared many times. The genes are TRBV6-1 and TRBJ2-7, with D hard to call. Germline V lookup: CDR1 MNHNS, CDR2 SASEGT. V lost 3 bases to trimming and J lost 6 bases, with 6 bases between them. This CDR3 region has 11 residues. The CDR3 DNA sequence: TGTGCCAGCAGTGAGATTAGCGAGCAGTACTTC. Residues: CASSEISEQYF.

There are many counts of this clonotype. The V call is TRBV30, the J call TRBJ2-7; D may be TRBD1 (5 bases). Trimming took off 1 base at V and 0 bases at J, with 10 bases between the two ends. CDR3 length equals 14 residues. Germline V gene data show CDR1 as GTSNPN and CDR2 as SVGIG (reference sequence). DNA of the CDR3: TGTGCCTGGAGTGCCATGGACAACTCCTACGAGCAGTACTTC. As protein: CAWSAMDNSYEQYF. Full variable domain (rest looked up from reference TRBV30 and TRBJ2-7): SQTIHQWPATLVQPVGSPLSLECTVEGTSNPNLYWYRQAAGRGLQLLFYSVGIGQISSEVPQNLSASRPQDRQFILSSKKLLLSDSGFYLCAWSAMDNSYEQYFGPGTRLTVT.

Ten or more counts support this clonotype. V and J are TRBV20-1 and TRBJ2-2, with no clear D. The CDR3 covers 13 residues. CDR1 is DFQATT, CDR2 SNEGSKA, per germline (reference sequence). V lost 2 bases, J lost 4 bases, and 8 bases lay in between. In nucleotides, the CDR3 is TGCAGTGCTAGAACAGACCCCACCGGGGAGCTGTTTTTT. It yields the protein CSARTDPTGELFF.

CDR3 amino acids: CASSGSTFYEQYF. The CDR3 DNA reads TGTGCCAGCAGTGGAAGCACTTTCTACGAGCAGTACTTC. This rearrangement joins TRBV6-1 to TRBJ2-7, with no clear D. The CDR3 has 13 residues. Between the trimmed V and J ends, which lost 4 bases and 3 bases, there was a span of 10 bases. The V gene's germline CDR1 is MNHNS and CDR2 SASEGT.

This clonotype appeared many times. The V call is TRBV12-3 or TRBV12-4, the J call TRBJ1-5; D perhaps matches TRBD1 (5 bases). V lost 1 base and J lost 6, with 10 bases in between. The CDR3 runs to 14 residues. Here the CDR3 DNA reads TGTGCCAGCAGTTTAGTCAGGGTGGGTCAGCCCCAGCATTTT. Protein product: CASSLVRVGQPQHF.

This clonotype was recorded many times. The chain joins TRBV20-1 to TRBJ1-1, with D tentatively TRBD1 (5 bases). The CDR3 covers 14 residues. Germline assignment: CDR1 DFQATT and CDR2 SNEGSKA (reference sequence). V was shortened by 0 bases and J by 5 bases, with 13 bases between the two germline ends. The CDR3 bases are TGCAGTGCTAGAGATCCGGGGTGGGGGACTGAAGCTTTCTTT. It is translated as CSARDPGWGTEAFF.

This clonotype has ten or more counts. The chain employs TRBV11-3 and TRBJ2-2, with TRBD1 matching over 7 bases. The CDR3 covers 16 residues. From germline, CDR1 is SGHNT and CDR2 YENEEA. V shed 3 bases and J 6 bases; nucleotides not matched to a gene: 10. The CDR3 sequence: CASSFTGTALSGELFF. In DNA form, the CDR3 reads TGTGCCAGCAGCTTCACCGGGACAGCGCTCTCCGGGGAGCTGTTTTTT.

Ten or more counts support this clonotype. The chain combines TRBV7-2 with TRBJ1-1; D is undetermined. V was trimmed by 8 bases and J by 0 bases, leaving 10 bases between them. Germline-derived CDR1 and CDR2 are SGHTA and FQGNSA. The CDR3 has 13 residues. In DNA, the CDR3 is TGTGCCAGCCTCTTGAGTATGAACACTGAAGCTTTCTTT. Translation gives CASLLSMNTEAFF.

This clonotype has ten or more counts. The chain has TRBV6-1 and TRBJ2-7; unclear D gene. The CDR3 runs 12 residues. Germline V CDR1 and CDR2: MNHNS, SASEGT. V shed 3 bases and J shed 4 bases, with 7 bases lying between them. This CDR3 reads CASSETSYEQYF. The DNA of the CDR3 is TGTGCCAGCAGTGAGACATCATACGAGCAGTACTTC.

The rearrangement joins TRBV2 to TRBJ2-5; 8 bases match TRBD2. Trimming cost V 6 bases and J 4 bases; bases outside gene matches: 7. Per the germline V gene, CDR1 is SNHLY and CDR2 is FYNNEI. The CDR3 length is 14 residues. The CDR3 protein is CASSFGGESETQYF. The CDR3 DNA is TGTGCCAGCAGCTTCGGGGGGGAGTCAGAGACCCAGTACTTC.

V and J are TRBV3-1 and TRBJ1-1, with D possibly TRBD1 on 5 matching bases. The V gene's germline CDR1 is LGHDT and CDR2 YNNKEL (reference sequence). This CDR3 is 13 amino acids long. Trimming left V 4 bases short and J 7 bases short, with 13 bases between. CDR3 residues: CASSPFRAGEAFF. The CDR3 bases are TGTGCCAGCAGCCCGTTCAGGGCTGGTGAAGCTTTCTTT. The full variable domain, with the rest looked up from reference TRBV3-1 and TRBJ1-1, is DTAVSQTPKYLVTQMGNDKSIKCEQNLGHDTMYWYKQDSKKFLKIMFSYNNKELIINETVPNRFSPKSPDKAHLNLHINSLELGDSAVYFCASSPFRAGEAFFGQGTRLTVV.

This clonotype occurred many times. The V gene is TRBV10-3, the J gene TRBJ2-7; D not certain. The V gene's germline CDR1 is ENHRY and CDR2 SYGVKD. The CDR3 is made up of 13 amino acids. Trimming left V 9 bases short and J 4 bases short, with 16 bases between. CDR3 residues: CAISDSHAYEQYF. DNA of the CDR3: TGTGCCATTTCTGACTCCCACGCTTACGAGCAGTACTTC.

This clonotype was counted ten times or more. The chain links TRBV7-8 to TRBJ2-5; D is perhaps TRBD2 (5 bases). V was shortened by 0 bases and J by 5 bases, with 13 bases between the two germline ends. Germline loops: CDR1 SGHVS, CDR2 FQNEAQ. The CDR3 has 15 amino acids. In DNA form, the CDR3 reads TGTGCCAGCAGCTTAGCGTACTCCGGGGTCGAGACCCAGTACTTC. Translated: CASSLAYSGVETQYF.

This clonotype was seen many times. The CDR3 is CASRQGQGAYNSPLHF. In nucleotides, the CDR3 is TGTGCCAGCAGACAAGGACAGGGGGCCTATAATTCACCCCTCCACTTT. The rearrangement links TRBV6-1 to TRBJ1-6; 10 nucleotides align to TRBD1. Germline lookup yields CDR1 MNHNS and CDR2 SASEGT. V lost 6 bases and J lost 2; bases outside the gene matches: 4. The CDR3 has 16 amino acids.

This clonotype was observed at least ten times. The chain employs TRBV4-1 and TRBJ2-5; TRBD1 or TRBD2 may be the D gene (7 bases each). Germline V gene data show CDR1 as MGHRA and CDR2 as YSYEKL. The V end was cut by 1 base, the J end by 4 bases, with 13 bases between. The CDR3 loop spans 15 amino acids. DNA for the CDR3: TGCGCCAGCAGCCAAGGTGACAGGGAGGGAGAGACCCAGTACTTC. Translation gives CASSQGDREGETQYF.

The chain carries TRBV6-1 and TRBJ2-7, with D maybe TRBD2 (6 bases). The germline V gene encodes CDR1 MNHNS and CDR2 SASEGT. This CDR3 contains 13 residues. Trimming removed 0 bases at V and 6 bases at J, with 9 bases between. CDR3 amino acids: CASSEALGGEQYF. As DNA, the CDR3 is TGTGCCAGCAGTGAAGCGCTCGGGGGCGAGCAGTACTTC.

This clonotype was recorded many times. This chain uses TRBV12-3 or TRBV12-4 with TRBJ1-1; no definite D call. This CDR3 comprises 12 residues. Trimming shortened V by 3 bases and J by 6 bases, and 8 bases separated the two germline ends. Written as DNA, the CDR3 is TGTGCCAGCAGTTTCGCGGGCTCTGAAGCTTTCTTT. Translating it yields CASSFAGSEAFF.

V is TRBV30 and J is TRBJ2-1; 7 bases match TRBD2. Trimming at V came to 7 bases and at J to 7 bases, leaving 7 bases not matched to a gene. The germline gives CDR1 GTSNPN, CDR2 SVGIG (reference sequence). The CDR3 has 12 residues. The CDR3 spells CASRDGGNEQFF. The CDR3 DNA is TGTGCCTCTAGGGACGGGGGGAATGAGCAGTTCTTC.

This clonotype was seen ten or more times. The rearrangement links TRBV28 to TRBJ2-7; D is uncertain. CDR3 length: 13 residues. V lost 6 bases and J lost 3, with 12 bases in between. CDR1 MDHEN and CDR2 SYDVKM come from the germline V gene. CDR3 sequence reads: CASSFYPNYEQYF. CDR3 DNA: TGTGCCAGCAGCTTTTACCCCAACTACGAGCAGTACTTC.

This clonotype was found many times. V usage is TRBV15 and J usage is TRBJ2-5; D call uncertain. Germline lookup yields CDR1 LNHNV and CDR2 YYDKDF (reference sequence). V was trimmed by 2 bases and J by 2 bases, leaving 0 bases between them. The CDR3 is made up of 11 amino acids. CDR3 DNA sequence: TGTGCCACCAGCAGACAAGAGACCCAGTACTTC. The encoded protein is CATSRQETQYF.

The sample holds many counts of this clonotype. J is TRBJ1-2 and V is TRBV19, with 8 bases fitting TRBD1. The CDR3 is made up of 13 amino acids. Losses at the gene ends were 5 bases for V and 6 bases for J; bases not matched to a gene: 5. Germline V gene lookup returns CDR1 LNHDA and CDR2 SQIVND (reference sequence). The chain's CDR3 is CASSAGQGDGYTF. Written as DNA, the CDR3 is TGTGCCAGTAGTGCAGGACAGGGCGATGGCTACACCTTC. The complete variable domain, with remaining parts taken from reference TRBV19 and TRBJ1-2, reads DGGITQSPKYLFRKEGQNVTLSCEQNLNHDAMYWYRQDPGQGLRLIYYSQIVNDFQKGDIAEGYSVSREKKESFPLTVTSAQKNPTAFYLCASSAGQGDGYTFGSGTRLTVV.

This clonotype was detected many times. The chain employs TRBV28 and TRBJ2-7, with 7 positions matching TRBD2. V lost 5 bases and J lost 0; bases outside the gene matches: 4. The CDR3 runs 14 residues. The germline V gene encodes CDR1 MDHEN and CDR2 SYDVKM. The CDR3 DNA sequence: TGTGCCAGCAGTGTCCCGGGAGGCTCCTACGAGCAGTACTTC. It specifies CASSVPGGSYEQYF.

This clonotype was found many times. V gene TRBV6-2 or TRBV6-3 combines with J gene TRBJ2-5; 12 positions match TRBD2. Germline trimming cut 6 bases from V and 0 bases from J; bases unmatched to any gene: 8. This CDR3 is 17 amino acids long. Per the germline V gene, CDR1 is MNHEY and CDR2 is SVGEGT. The CDR3 bases are TGTGCCAGCAGCCCCTTCCTAGCGGGAGGGTACCAAGAGACCCAGTACTTC. This codes for CASSPFLAGGYQETQYF.

This clonotype was detected many times. The CDR3 nucleotides read TGTGCCAGCAGCTCTAGGCCTCGCTCTGGAAACACCATATATTTT. Translated: CASSSRPRSGNTIYF. This chain links TRBV7-2 with TRBJ1-3; D gene ambiguous. Germline V gene sequence: CDR1 SGHTA, CDR2 FQGNSA. The germline V and J ends were trimmed by 4 bases and 0 bases, with 10 bases remaining between them. The CDR3 length is 15 residues.

This clonotype was observed at least ten times. The chain recombines TRBV4-1 with TRBJ1-2; perhaps TRBD1 as D (5 bases). V lost 1 base and J lost 6, with 12 bases in between. This CDR3 comprises 14 residues. Germline V gene sequence: CDR1 MGHRA, CDR2 YSYEKL. CDR3 protein: CASSQAGTVDGYTF. In DNA form, the CDR3 reads TGCGCCAGCAGCCAAGCAGGGACGGTTGATGGCTACACCTTC.

The chain uses TRBV6-2 or TRBV6-3 and TRBJ1-5; D remains unclear. CDR1 and CDR2 from the germline V gene are MNHEY and SVGEGT. The germline V and J ends were trimmed by 2 bases and 4 bases, with 9 bases remaining between them. This CDR3 spans 14 amino acids. As DNA, the CDR3 is TGTGCCAGCAGTTACGAGGGTTTTAATCAGCCCCAGCATTTT. Protein product: CASSYEGFNQPQHF.

This clonotype has a count of ten or more. The chain is built from TRBV7-6 and TRBJ2-5; D uncertain. Germline values: CDR1 SGHVS, CDR2 FNYEAQ. V lost 3 bases and J lost 4, with 12 bases in between. CDR3 length equals 14 residues. The CDR3 coding sequence is TGTGCCAGCAGCTTTGGCGGTTACGGAGAGACCCAGTACTTC. Amino acid sequence: CASSFGGYGETQYF. Based on the CDR3 plus reference TRBV7-6 and TRBJ2-5, the full variable domain is GAGVSQSPRYKVTKRGQDVALRCDPISGHVSLYWYRQALGQGPEFLTYFNYEAQQDKSGLPNDRFSAERPEGSISTLTIQRTEQRDSAMYRCASSFGGYGETQYFGPGTRLLVL.

This clonotype was observed at least ten times. V usage is TRBV11-2 and J usage is TRBJ2-7; 7 bases line up with TRBD1. The CDR3 runs to 11 residues. CDR1 SGHAT and CDR2 FQNNGV come from the germline V gene. V lost 4 bases to trimming and J lost 10 bases; unmatched junction nucleotides: 4. In nucleotides, the CDR3 is TGTGCCAGCAGCTGGGACAGTCTCCAGTACTTC. This encodes CASSWDSLQYF.

This clonotype appeared many times. The V call is TRBV6-2 or TRBV6-3, the J call TRBJ1-2, with 7 bases matching TRBD1. Per the germline V gene, CDR1 is MNHEY and CDR2 is SVGEGT. The CDR3 contains 17 residues. The junction had 15 bases not matched to a gene; V was cut back by 6 bases and J by 2 bases. The CDR3 coding sequence is TGTGCCAGCAGCATAAGCCCATCAAAACAGGGGAACTATGGCTACACCTTC. As protein: CASSISPSKQGNYGYTF.